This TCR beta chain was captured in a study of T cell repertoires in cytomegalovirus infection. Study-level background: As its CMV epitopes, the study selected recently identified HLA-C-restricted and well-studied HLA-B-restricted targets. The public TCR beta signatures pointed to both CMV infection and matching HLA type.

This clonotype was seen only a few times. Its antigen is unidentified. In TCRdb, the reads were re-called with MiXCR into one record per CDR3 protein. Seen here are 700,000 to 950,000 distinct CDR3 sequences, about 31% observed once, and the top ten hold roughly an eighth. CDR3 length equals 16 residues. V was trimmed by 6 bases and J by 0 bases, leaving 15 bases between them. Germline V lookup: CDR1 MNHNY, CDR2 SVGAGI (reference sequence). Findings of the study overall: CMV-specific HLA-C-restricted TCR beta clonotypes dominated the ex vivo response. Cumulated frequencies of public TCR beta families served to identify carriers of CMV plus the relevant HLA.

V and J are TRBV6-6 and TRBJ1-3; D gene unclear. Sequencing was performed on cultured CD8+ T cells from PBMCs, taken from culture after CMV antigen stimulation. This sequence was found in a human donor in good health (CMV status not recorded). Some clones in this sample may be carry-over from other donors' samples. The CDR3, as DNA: TGTGCCAGCAGCCCTATGGATAAAAGCTCTGGAAACACCATATATTTT. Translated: CASSPMDKSSGNTIYF.